This TCR beta chain derives from a study of OX40 agonist ivuxolimab in advanced cancers. Overall study: Two patients with cutaneous melanoma and one with hepatocellular carcinoma, three in total, showed partial responses. Overall study findings and caveats: Normalized T-cell clonal expansion was also low in some nonresponders.

This CDR3 contains 16 residues. Germline V gives CDR1 SGHAT, CDR2 FQNNGV. The V and J ends lost 5 bases and 2 bases respectively, with 17 bases between them. Patients were excluded for autoimmune disease history or systemic immunosuppression. About this clone itself: As yet, its antigen is unknown.

Assay: immunoSEQ multiplex PCR; the TCRdb copy retains only in-frame clones and omits some. The table has about 100,000 clones, 85% to 95% seen once. J is TRBJ2-3 and V is TRBV11-2; weak D call: TRBD2 (6 bases). Sequenced here: CD4+ or CD8+ T cells sorted from blood, sampled in a trial of the OX40 agonist ivuxolimab. This sequence was found in an adult with an advanced solid tumor such as melanoma, head and neck, liver or kidney cancer. The CDR3 nucleotides are TGTGCCAGCAGCCTTTCACCGGGGACTCCCACAGATACGCAGTATTTT. Protein product: CASSLSPGTPTDTQYF.